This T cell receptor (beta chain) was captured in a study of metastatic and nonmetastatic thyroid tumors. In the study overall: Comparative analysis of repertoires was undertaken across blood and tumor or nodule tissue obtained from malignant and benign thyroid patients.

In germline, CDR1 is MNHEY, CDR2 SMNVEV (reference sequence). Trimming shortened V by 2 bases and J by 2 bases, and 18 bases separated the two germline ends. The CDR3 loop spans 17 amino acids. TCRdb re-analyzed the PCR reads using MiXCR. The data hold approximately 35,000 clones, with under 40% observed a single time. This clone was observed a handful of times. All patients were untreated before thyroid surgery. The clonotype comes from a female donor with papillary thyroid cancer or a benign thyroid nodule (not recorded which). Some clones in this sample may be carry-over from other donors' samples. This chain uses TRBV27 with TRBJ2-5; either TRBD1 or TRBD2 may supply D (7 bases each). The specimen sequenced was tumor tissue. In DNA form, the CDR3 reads TGTGCCAGCAGTTTAAAATTGGGGGGGACAGCACAAGAGACCCAGTACTTC. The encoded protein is CASSLKLGGTAQETQYF.